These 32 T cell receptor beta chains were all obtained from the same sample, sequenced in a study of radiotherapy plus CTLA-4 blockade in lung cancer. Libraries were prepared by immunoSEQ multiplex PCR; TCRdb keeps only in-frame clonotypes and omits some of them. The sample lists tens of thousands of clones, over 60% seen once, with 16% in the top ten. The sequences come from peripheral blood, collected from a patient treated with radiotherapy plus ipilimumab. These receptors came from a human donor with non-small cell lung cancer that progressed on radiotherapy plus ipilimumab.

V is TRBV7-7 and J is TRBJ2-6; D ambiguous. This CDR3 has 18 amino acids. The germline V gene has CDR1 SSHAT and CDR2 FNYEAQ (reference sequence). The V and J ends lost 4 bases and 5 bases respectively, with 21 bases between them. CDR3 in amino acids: CASSWMLVPQSRANVLTF. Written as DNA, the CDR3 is TGTGCCAGCAGCTGGATGCTAGTGCCACAAAGTCGGGCCAACGTCCTGACTTTC.

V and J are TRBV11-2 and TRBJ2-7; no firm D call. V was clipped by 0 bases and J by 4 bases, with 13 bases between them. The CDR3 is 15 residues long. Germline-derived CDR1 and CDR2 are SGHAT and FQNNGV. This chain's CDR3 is CASSLDPAGPYEQYF. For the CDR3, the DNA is TGTGCCAGCAGCTTAGACCCAGCAGGCCCTTACGAGCAGTACTTC.

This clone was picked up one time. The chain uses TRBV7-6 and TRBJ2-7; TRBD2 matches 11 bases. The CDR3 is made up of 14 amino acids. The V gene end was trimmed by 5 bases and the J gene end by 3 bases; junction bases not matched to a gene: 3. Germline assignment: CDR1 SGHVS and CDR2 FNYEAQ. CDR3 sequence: CASSPGLAGYEQYF. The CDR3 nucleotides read TGTGCCAGCAGCCCCGGACTAGCGGGCTACGAGCAGTACTTC.

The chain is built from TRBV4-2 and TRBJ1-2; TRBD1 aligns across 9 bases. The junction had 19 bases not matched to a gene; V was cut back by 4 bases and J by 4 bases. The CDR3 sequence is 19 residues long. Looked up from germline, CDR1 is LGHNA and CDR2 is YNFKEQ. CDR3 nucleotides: TGTGCCAGCAGCCGACCAAGGGAGAGGACAGGGGACTTATCCTATGGCTACACCTTC. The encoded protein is CASSRPRERTGDLSYGYTF.

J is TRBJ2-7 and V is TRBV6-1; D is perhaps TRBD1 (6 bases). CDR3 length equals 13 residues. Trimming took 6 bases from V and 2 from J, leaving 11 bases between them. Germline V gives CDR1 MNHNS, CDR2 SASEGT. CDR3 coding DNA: TGTGCCAGCAGGCAGGGGAATGCCTACGAGCAGTACTTC. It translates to CASRQGNAYEQYF.

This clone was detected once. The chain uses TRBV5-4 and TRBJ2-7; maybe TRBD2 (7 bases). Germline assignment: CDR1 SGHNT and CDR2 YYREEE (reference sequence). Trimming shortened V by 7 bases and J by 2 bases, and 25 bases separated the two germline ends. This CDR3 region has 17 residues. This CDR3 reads CASSKTGSGGRTYEQYF. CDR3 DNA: TGTGCCAGCTCTAAAACAGGCTCGGGGGGCCGGACCTACGAGCAGTACTTC.

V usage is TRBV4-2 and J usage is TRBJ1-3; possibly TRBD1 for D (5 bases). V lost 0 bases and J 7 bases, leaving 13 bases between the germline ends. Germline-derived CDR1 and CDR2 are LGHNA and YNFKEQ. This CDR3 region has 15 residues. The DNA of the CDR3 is TGTGCCAGCAGCCAAGATGGGGGTTTAGGCAACACCATATATTTT. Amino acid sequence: CASSQDGGLGNTIYF.

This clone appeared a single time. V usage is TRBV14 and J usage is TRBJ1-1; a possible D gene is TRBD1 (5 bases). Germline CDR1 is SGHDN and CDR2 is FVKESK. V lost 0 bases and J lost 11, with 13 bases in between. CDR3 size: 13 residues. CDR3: CASSQEGTREAFF. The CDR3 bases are TGTGCCAGCAGCCAAGAGGGGACCAGAGAGGCTTTCTTT.

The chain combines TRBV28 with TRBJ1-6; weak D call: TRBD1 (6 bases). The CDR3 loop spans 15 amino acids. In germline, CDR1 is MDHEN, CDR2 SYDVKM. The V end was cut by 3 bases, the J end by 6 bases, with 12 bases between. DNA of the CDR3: TGTGCCAGCAGTTTGGAGTCAGGGGTTAATTCACCCCTCCACTTT. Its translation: CASSLESGVNSPLHF.

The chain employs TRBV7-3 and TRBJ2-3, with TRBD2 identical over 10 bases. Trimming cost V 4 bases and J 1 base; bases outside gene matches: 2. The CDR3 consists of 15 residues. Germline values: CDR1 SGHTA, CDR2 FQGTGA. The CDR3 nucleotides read TGTGCCAGCAGCTCCCTAGCGGGGGGCACAGATACGCAGTATTTT. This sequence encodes CASSSLAGGTDTQYF. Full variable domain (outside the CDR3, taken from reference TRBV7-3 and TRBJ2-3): GAGVSQTPSNKVTEKGKYVELRCDPISGHTALYWYRQSLGQGPEFLIYFQGTGAADDSGLPNDRFFAVRPEGSVSTLKIQRTERGDSAVYLCASSSLAGGTDTQYFGPGTRLTVL.

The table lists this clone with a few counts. The CDR3 region has the DNA TGTGCCAGCAGCATTACAGGAGACTTCACAGATACGCAGTATTTT. This gives the protein CASSITGDFTDTQYF. The chain joins TRBV9 to TRBJ2-3; tentatively, D is TRBD1 (5 bases). V dropped 4 bases and J dropped 2 bases, with 14 bases sitting between them. This CDR3 is 15 amino acids long. Germline-derived CDR1 and CDR2 are SGDLS and YYNGEE.

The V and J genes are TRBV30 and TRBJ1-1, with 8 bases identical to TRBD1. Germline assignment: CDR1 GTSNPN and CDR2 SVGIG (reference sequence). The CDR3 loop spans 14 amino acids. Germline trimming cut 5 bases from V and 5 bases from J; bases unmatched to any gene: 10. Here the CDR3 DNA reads TGTGCCTGGGGAAAACAGGGGGTAGTGACTGAAGCTTTCTTT. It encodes CAWGKQGVVTEAFF.

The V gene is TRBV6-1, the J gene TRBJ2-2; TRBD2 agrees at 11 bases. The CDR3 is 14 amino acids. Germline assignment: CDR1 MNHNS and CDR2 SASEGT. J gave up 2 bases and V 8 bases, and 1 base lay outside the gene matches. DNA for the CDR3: TGTGCCAGCGGGACTAGCGGAAACACCGGGGAGCTGTTTTTT. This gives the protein CASGTSGNTGELFF.

The CDR3 sequence: CASSTGSGYTEAFF. The DNA for the CDR3 is TGCGCCAGCAGCACAGGGTCAGGGTACACTGAAGCTTTCTTT. The genes are TRBV5-1 and TRBJ1-1; D possibly corresponds to TRBD1 (6 bases). Deletions cut 4 bases from V and 3 bases from J, with 13 bases between. Per the germline V gene, CDR1 is SGHRS and CDR2 is YFSETQ. The CDR3 is made up of 14 amino acids.

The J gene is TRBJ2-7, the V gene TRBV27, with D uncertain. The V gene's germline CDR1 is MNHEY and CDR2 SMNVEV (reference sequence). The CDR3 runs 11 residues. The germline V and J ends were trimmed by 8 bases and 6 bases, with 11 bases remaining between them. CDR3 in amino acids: CASGPLGEQYF. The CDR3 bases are TGTGCCAGCGGACCACTGGGCGAGCAGTACTTC.

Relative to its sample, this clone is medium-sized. CDR3 nucleotide sequence: TGTGCCAGTAGTAATATGGGCAGGGCAACGGGCTACACCTTC. Protein sequence: CASSNMGRATGYTF. This chain connects TRBV19 to TRBJ1-2; a weak D match, TRBD1 (5 bases). Germline V gives CDR1 LNHDA, CDR2 SQIVND (reference sequence). Trimming left V 4 bases short and J 8 bases short, with 17 bases between. CDR3 length: 14 residues.

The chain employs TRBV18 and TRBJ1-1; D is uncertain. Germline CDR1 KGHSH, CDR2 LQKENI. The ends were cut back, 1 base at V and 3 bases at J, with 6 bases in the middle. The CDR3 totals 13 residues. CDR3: CASSPLSDTEAFF. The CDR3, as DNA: TGTGCCAGCTCACCACTAAGCGACACTGAAGCTTTCTTT.

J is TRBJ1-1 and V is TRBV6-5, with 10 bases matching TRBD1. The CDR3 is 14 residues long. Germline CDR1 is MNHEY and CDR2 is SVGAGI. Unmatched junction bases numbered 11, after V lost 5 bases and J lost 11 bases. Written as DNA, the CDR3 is TGTGCCAGCAGTCCACCTGGGACAGGGGATCGGGCTTTCTTT. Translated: CASSPPGTGDRAFF.

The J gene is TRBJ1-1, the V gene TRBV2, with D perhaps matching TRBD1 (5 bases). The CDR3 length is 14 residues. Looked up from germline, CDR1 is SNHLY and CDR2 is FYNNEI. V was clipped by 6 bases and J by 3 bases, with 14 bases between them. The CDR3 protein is CASRDAGRDTEAFF. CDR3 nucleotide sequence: TGTGCCAGCAGGGACGCGGGGCGGGACACTGAAGCTTTCTTT.

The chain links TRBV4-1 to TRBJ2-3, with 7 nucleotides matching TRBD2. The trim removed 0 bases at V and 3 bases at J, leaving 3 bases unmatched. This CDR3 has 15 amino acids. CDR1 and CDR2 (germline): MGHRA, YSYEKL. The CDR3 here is CASSQDPGGTDTQYF. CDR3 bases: TGCGCCAGCAGCCAAGACCCGGGAGGTACAGATACGCAGTATTTT.

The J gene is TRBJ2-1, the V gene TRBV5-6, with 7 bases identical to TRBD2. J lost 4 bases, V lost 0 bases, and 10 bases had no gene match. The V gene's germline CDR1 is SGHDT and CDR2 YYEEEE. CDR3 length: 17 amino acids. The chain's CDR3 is CASSLVVGGDDYNEQFF. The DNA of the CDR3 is TGTGCCAGCAGCTTGGTTGTTGGGGGGGACGATTACAATGAGCAGTTCTTC. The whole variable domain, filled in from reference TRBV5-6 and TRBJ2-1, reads DAGVTQSPTHLIKTRGQQVTLRCSPKSGHDTVSWYQQALGQGPQFIFQYYEEEERQRGNFPDRFSGHQFPNYSSELNVNALLLGDSALYLCASSLVVGGDDYNEQFFGPGTRLTVL.

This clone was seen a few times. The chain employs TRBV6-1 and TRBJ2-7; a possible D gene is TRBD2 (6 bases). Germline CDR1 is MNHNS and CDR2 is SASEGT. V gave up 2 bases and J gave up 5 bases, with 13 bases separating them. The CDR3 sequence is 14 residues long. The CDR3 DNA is TGTGCCAGCAGTGAATTCGGAGGGTCGGACGAGCAGTACTTC. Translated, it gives CASSEFGGSDEQYF.

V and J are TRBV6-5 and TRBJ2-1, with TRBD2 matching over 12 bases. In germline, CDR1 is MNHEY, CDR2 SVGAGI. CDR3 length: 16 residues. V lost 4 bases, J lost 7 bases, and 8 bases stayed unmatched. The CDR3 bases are TGTGCCAGCAGTTCCGCACTAGCGGGGGGTTGGAATGAGCAGTTCTTC. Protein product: CASSSALAGGWNEQFF.

CDR3 residues: CSVEDRQSYEQYF. The CDR3 bases are TGCAGCGTTGAAGATCGGCAGTCCTACGAGCAGTACTTC. The gene calls are TRBV29-1 and TRBJ2-7; the D is unclear. The germline gives CDR1 SQVTM, CDR2 ANQGSEA. The CDR3 consists of 13 residues. The V end was cut by 0 bases, the J end by 1 base, with 7 bases between.

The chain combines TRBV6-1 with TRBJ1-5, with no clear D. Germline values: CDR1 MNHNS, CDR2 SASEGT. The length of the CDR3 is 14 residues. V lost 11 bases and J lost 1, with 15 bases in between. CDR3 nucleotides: TGTGCCGCGATGCGGCCGGGGAGCAATCAGCCCCAGCATTTT. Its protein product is CAAMRPGSNQPQHF.

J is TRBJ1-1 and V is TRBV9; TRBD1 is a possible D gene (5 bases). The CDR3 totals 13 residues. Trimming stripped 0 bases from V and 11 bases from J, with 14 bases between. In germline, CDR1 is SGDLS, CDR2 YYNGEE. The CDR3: CASSVDVGEGAFF. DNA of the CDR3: TGTGCCAGCAGCGTAGACGTGGGGGAAGGGGCTTTCTTT.

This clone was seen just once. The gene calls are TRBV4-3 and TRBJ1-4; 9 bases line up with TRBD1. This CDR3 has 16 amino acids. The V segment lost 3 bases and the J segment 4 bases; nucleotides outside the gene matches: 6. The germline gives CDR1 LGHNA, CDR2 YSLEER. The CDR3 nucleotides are TGCGCCAGCAGCCAGGGGGGACAGGGATTTAATGAAAAACTGTTTTTT. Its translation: CASSQGGQGFNEKLFF.

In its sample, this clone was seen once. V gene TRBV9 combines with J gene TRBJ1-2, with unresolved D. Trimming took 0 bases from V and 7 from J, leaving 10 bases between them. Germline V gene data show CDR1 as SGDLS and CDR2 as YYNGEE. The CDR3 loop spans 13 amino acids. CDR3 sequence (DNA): TGTGCCAGCAGCGTAGGTGGGTCGAGTGGCTACACCTTC. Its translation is CASSVGGSSGYTF. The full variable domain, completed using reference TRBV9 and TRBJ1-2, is DSGVTQTPKHLITATGQRVTLRCSPRSGDLSVYWYQQSLDQGLQFLIQYYNGEERAKGNILERFSAQQFPDLHSELNLSSLELGDSALYFCASSVGGSSGYTFGSGTRLTVV.

The CDR3 nucleotides read TGCGCCAGCAGCGCGCTGGACAGGGCCTCTGAAGCTTTCTTT. Amino acids: CASSALDRASEAFF. The V and J genes are TRBV5-1 and TRBJ1-1; 8 bases agree with TRBD1. The ends lost 4 bases at V and 6 bases at J; junction bases unmatched: 8. This CDR3 spans 14 amino acids. From germline, CDR1 is SGHRS and CDR2 YFSETQ.

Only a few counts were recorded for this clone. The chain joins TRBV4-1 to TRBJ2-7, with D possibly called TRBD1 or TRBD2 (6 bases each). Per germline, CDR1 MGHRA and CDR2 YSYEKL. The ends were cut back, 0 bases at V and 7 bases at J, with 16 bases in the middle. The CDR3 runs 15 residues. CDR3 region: CASSQDHTGAREQYF. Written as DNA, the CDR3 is TGCGCCAGCAGCCAAGATCATACGGGGGCGCGGGAGCAGTACTTC.

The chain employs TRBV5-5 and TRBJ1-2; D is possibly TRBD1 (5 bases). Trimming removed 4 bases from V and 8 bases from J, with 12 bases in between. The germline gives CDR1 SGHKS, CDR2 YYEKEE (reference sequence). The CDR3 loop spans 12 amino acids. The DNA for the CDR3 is TGTGCCAGCAGCGCCGGGACCGTGGGCTACACCTTC. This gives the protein CASSAGTVGYTF.

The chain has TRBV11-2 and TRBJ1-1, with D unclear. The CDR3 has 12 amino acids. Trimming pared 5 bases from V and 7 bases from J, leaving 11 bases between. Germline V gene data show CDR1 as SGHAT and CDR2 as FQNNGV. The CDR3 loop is CASSPVDGEAFF. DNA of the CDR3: TGTGCCAGCAGCCCGGTGGACGGTGAAGCTTTCTTT.